The 9 T cell receptor beta chains given below trace back to one sample, sequenced in a study of glioma-infiltrating T cells. The iRepertoire nested amplicon-rescue multiplex PCR amplified TCR alpha and beta CDR3s from RNA. One entry per CDR3 protein results from TCRdb running MiXCR on the multiplex PCR reads. The sample holds fewer than 200,000 distinct CDR3 sequences; about 31% are singletons and the top ten take 20% to 25%. Sequencing used glioma tissue, nonneoplastic brain tissue, or PBMCs (not recorded which). These receptors were taken from a human donor with low-grade glioma or glioblastoma, undergoing nonglioma brain surgery, or in good health (not recorded which).

Regarding this clonotype: This sequence may be a read error, since a much larger clone differs from it by one base. The J gene is TRBJ2-1, the V gene TRBV11-1; D remains ambiguous. The germline CDR1 and CDR2 sequences are SGHAT and FQDESV (reference sequence). This CDR3 region has 14 residues. The CDR3 sequence: CASGLSGPPGGQFF. CDR3 bases: TGTGCCAGCGGCTTATCGGGCCCACCGGGCGGGCAGTTCTTC. The full variable domain, rest sourced from reference TRBV11-1 and TRBJ2-1, is EAEVAQSPRYKITEKSQAVAFWCDPISGHATLYWYRQILGQGPELLVQFQDESVVDDSQLPKDRFSAERLKGVDSTLKIQPAELGDSAMYLCASGLSGPPGGQFFGPGTRLTVL.

This clonotype showed up just once. Being one base from a much bigger clone, this may be a read error. Since no conserved phenylalanine or tryptophan closes the CDR3, a read error is the likely cause. The chain couples TRBV13 to TRBJ2-3, with D perhaps matching TRBD1 (6 bases). V dropped 5 bases and J dropped 2 bases, with 14 bases sitting between them. This CDR3 has 15 amino acids. Germline CDR1 is PRHDT and CDR2 is FYEKMQ (reference sequence). In DNA form, the CDR3 reads TGTGCCAGCAGCCCTGGGGGCTTCGCCACAGATACGCAGTATCTT. Translation: CASSPGGFATDTQYL.

At least ten counts were recorded for this clonotype. This chain uses TRBV25-1 with TRBJ2-1; TRBD1 is a possible D gene (5 bases). This CDR3 is built from 15 residues. Trimming took 2 bases from V and 6 from J, leaving 14 bases between them. Germline CDR1 reads MGHDK; CDR2 reads SYGVNS. The CDR3 nucleotides are TGTGCCAGCAGTGAAAGCGCAGGGAATATCAATGAGCAGTTCTTC. It yields the protein CASSESAGNINEQFF.

At least ten counts were recorded for this clonotype. The rearrangement links TRBV6-1 to TRBJ2-1, with TRBD2 identical over 11 bases. The V segment lost 4 bases and the J segment 1 base; nucleotides outside the gene matches: 6. The germline V gene encodes CDR1 MNHNS and CDR2 SASEGT. The CDR3 covers 17 residues. The CDR3 DNA sequence: TGTGCCAGCAGTGGGCTAGCGGGAGGTGTATCCTACAATGAGCAGTTCTTC. It encodes CASSGLAGGVSYNEQFF.

Details on this clonotype: One end of the junction varies from germline; a read error may be responsible. The CDR3 DNA sequence: TGCGCCAGCAGCCAAGTAGGCGGGGGCCGGTCTTACGAGCAGTACTTC. Its translation is CASSQVGGGRSYEQYF. This chain connects TRBV6-2 or TRBV6-3 to TRBJ2-7, with a tentative D call TRBD2 (7 bases). CDR1 is MNHEY and CDR2 is SVGEGT in the germline V gene. The CDR3 contains 16 residues.

The chain's CDR3 is CASSLGRISNQPQHF. DNA of the CDR3: TGTGCCAGCAGTTTAGGGCGGATTAGCAATCAGCCCCAGCATTTT. The rearrangement joins TRBV12-3 or TRBV12-4 to TRBJ1-5; D gene unclear. V lost 1 base and J lost 0, with 7 bases in between. The CDR3 is 15 residues long.

The CDR3 spells CSVSRDNEQFF. The CDR3 DNA reads TGCAGCGTTAGTCGGGACAATGAGCAGTTCTTC. This chain joins TRBV29-1 and TRBJ2-1; D is unclear. V lost 5 bases and J 5 bases, leaving 7 bases between the germline ends. The CDR3 has 11 residues. The germline gives CDR1 SQVTM, CDR2 ANQGSEA.

The count of this clonotype is one. The chain carries TRBV27 and TRBJ2-7, with 11 bases matching TRBD2. CDR1 is MNHEY and CDR2 is SMNVEV in the germline V gene (reference sequence). The CDR3 length is 15 residues. Trimming took 4 bases from V and 6 from J; bases not matched to a gene: 8. The CDR3 DNA sequence: TGTGCCAGCAGTTACTCGACTAGCGGGGACTGCGAGCAGTACTTC. Translated, it gives CASSYSTSGDCEQYF.

Comments on this clonotype: One base away lies a much larger clone, so this may be a sequencing read error. The V gene is TRBV6-5, the J gene TRBJ2-2; D is ambiguous. V lost 2 bases to trimming and J lost 6 bases, with 10 bases between them. Germline CDR1 MNHEY, CDR2 SVGAGI. The CDR3 contains 14 residues. The CDR3 loop is CASSYVSLSGELFF. CDR3 nucleotide sequence: TGTGCCAGCAGTTACGTCAGTTTGTCCGGGGAGCTGTTTTTT.